The source of this T cell receptor beta chain is a study of blood T cell repertoires in COVID-19. The wider study: From the United States, Italy and Spain came samples of acute and convalescent COVID-19. Sample material is recorded as cDNA or gDNA derived from T cells, B-cell-depleted T cells, or PBMCs.

V lost 2 bases and J lost 3, with 17 bases in between. CDR3 length: 16 amino acids. Germline loops: CDR1 SGHAT, CDR2 FQNNGV. In the original processing: From reference gene primer amplification, estimates of nucleated cell counts were derived. Measured with immunoSEQ multiplex PCR; TCRdb has only the in-frame clones, and not every one. V, J and clone size are taken as reported in that table, and D and trimming were inferred from the DNA itself. In the table there are fewer than 130,000 clones, 76% of which are singletons. Sample: peripheral blood. The rearrangement uses TRBV11-2 and TRBJ2-7; a weak D match, TRBD2 (5 bases). The TCR was taken from an elderly woman with acute or convalescent COVID-19. The CDR3 is CASSLSYEGSLYEQYF. CDR3 sequence (DNA): TGTGCCAGCAGCTTAAGTTATGAGGGCAGTCTCTACGAGCAGTACTTC.